This T cell receptor (beta chain) was obtained from a study of monozygotic twins with inflammatory bowel disease. Overall study results and limits: Findings did not support one strong IBD-associated signal or clonotype. Patient-specific immunosuppressive treatments may have made repertoires more variable.

Researchers collected around 2.6 ml of blood per donor. This CDR3 contains 14 residues. CDR1 is MNHEY and CDR2 is SMNVEV in the germline V gene (reference sequence). From the 5' RACE reads, TCRdb lists one entry per CDR3 protein and no DNA. The repertoire table contains around 190,000 distinct CDR3 sequences. To note about this clonotype: Its antigen is as yet unknown.

The specimen sequenced was blood. The chain employs TRBV27 and TRBJ1-1; TCRdb reports TRBD1, a call that lacks DNA to check it against. This receptor was identified in a human donor with ulcerative colitis or Crohn's disease, or a healthy co-twin of an affected twin (not recorded which). CDR3 protein: CASSQGQGSPEAFF.